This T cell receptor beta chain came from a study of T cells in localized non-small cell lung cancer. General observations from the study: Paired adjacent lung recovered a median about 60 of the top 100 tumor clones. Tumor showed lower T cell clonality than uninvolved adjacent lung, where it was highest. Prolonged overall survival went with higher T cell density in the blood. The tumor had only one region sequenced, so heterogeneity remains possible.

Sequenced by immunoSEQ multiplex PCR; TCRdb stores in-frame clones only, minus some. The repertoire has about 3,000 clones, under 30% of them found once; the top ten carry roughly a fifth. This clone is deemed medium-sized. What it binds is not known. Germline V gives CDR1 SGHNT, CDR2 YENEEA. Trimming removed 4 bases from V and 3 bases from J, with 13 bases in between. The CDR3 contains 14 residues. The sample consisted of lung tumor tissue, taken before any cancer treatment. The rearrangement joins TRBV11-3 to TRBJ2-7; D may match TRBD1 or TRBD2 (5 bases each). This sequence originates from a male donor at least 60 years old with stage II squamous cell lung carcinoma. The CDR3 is CASSSSGTSYEQYF. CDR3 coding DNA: TGTGCCAGCAGCTCCTCAGGGACGAGCTACGAGCAGTACTTC.